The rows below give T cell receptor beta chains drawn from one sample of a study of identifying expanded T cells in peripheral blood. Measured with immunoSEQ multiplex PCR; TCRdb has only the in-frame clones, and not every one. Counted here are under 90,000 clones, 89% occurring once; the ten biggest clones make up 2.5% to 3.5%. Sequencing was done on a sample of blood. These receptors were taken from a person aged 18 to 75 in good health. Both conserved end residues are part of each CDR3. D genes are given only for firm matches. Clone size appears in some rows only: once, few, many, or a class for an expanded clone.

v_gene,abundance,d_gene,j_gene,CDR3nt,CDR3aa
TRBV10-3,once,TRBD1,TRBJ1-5,TGTGCCATCAGTGGGACAGGGGATCAGCCCCAGCATTTT,CAISGTGDQPQHF
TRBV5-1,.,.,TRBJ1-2,TGCGCCAGCAGCTTGGAGGCACTCACCTATGGCTACACCTTC,CASSLEALTYGYTF
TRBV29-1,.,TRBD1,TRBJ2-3,TGCAGCGTCCTTAGACAGGGGGCTAAGACAGATACGCAGTATTTT,CSVLRQGAKTDTQYF
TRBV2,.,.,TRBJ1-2,TGTGCCAGCAGTGGGGGGGACTTAAAACGATATGGCTACACCTTC,CASSGGDLKRYGYTF
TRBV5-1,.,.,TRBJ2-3,TGCGCCAGCAGCTTTGGGCCCAGCACAGATACGCAGTATTTT,CASSFGPSTDTQYF
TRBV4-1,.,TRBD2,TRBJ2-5,TGCGCCAGCAGCCAAGTCGTTCCGGGGGGCCAAGAGACCCAGTACTTC,CASSQVVPGGQETQYF
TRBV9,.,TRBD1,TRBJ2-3,TGTGCCAGCAGCTACACAGGGGATGGGGTAGATACGCAGTATTTT,CASSYTGDGVDTQYF
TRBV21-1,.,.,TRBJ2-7,TGTGCCAACTATACAACCTACGAGCAGTACTTC,CANYTTYEQYF
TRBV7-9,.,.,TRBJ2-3,TGTGCCAGCAGCCCAGGCGAGGAAGTGGGGACAGATACGCAGTATTTT,CASSPGEEVGTDTQYF
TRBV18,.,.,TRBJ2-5,TGTGCCAGCTCACCGACAGGGAGGGAGACCCAGTACTTC,CASSPTGRETQYF
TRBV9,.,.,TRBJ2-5,TGTGCCAGCAGCTATGGACTTATCGAAGAGACCCAGTACTTC,CASSYGLIEETQYF
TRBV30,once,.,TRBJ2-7,TGTGCCTGGAGTTTTGAACTTCGGGAGCAGTACTTC,CAWSFELREQYF
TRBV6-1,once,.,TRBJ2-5,TGTGCCAGCAGTGAAAGGGCCGGCCGGGAGACCCAGTACTTC,CASSERAGRETQYF
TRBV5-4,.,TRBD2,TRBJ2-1,TGTGCCAGCAACTCGCGGGGGGGCCAATACAATGAGCAGTTCTTC,CASNSRGGQYNEQFF
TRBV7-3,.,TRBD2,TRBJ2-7,TGTGCCAGCAGCTTGTCGGGAGGCCCAAGCTACGAGCAGTACTTC,CASSLSGGPSYEQYF
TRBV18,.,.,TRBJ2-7,TGTGCCAGCTCACCACGGGCCTCCTACGAGCAGTACTTC,CASSPRASYEQYF
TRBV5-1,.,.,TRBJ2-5,TGCGCCAGCAGCTTGGGATGGGGGTCACAAGAGACCCAGTACTTC,CASSLGWGSQETQYF
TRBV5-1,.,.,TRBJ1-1,TGCGCCAGCAGCTTGAGCCCAGGGGATTGGACTGAAGCTTTCTTT,CASSLSPGDWTEAFF
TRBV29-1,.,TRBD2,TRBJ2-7,TGCAGCGTCGCACTTCAGGGAGGGACCTACGAGCAGTACTTC,CSVALQGGTYEQYF
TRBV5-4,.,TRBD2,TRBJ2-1,TGTGCCAGCAGCTTCCCCGGGGAGGGCAATGAGCAGTTCTTC,CASSFPGEGNEQFF
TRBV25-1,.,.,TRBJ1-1,TGTGCCAGCAGTAAAAGCCGGGAGAACACTGAAGCTTTCTTT,CASSKSRENTEAFF
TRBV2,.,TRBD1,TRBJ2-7,TGTGCCAGCAGTGTCGACAGGGGGCCGTCCTACGAGCAGTACTTC,CASSVDRGPSYEQYF
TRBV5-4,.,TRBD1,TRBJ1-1,TGTGCCAGCAGCTGGGGACAGCTTAACACTGAAGCTTTCTTT,CASSWGQLNTEAFF
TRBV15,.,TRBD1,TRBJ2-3,TGTGCCACCAGCAATGGCGACTACTACGCCGGGACAGGGGGTTCTAGAGATACGCAGTATTTT,CATSNGDYYAGTGGSRDTQYF
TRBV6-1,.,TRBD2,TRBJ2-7,TGTGCCAGCAGTGAGGCGCGGGGGGGATACGAGCAGTACTTC,CASSEARGGYEQYF
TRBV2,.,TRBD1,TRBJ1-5,TGTGCCAGCAGTGAACAGGACAGGGGGGGAGGGCAGCCCCAGCATTTT,CASSEQDRGGGQPQHF
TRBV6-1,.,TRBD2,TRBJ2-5,TGTGCCAGCAGCGTCGGGGGGAGAGAGACCCAGTACTTC,CASSVGGRETQYF
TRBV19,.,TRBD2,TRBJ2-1,TGTGCCAGTAGTCGGCTAGCGGGGCCCTTCAATGAGCAGTTCTTC,CASSRLAGPFNEQFF
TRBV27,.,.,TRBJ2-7,TGTGCCAGCTCTAAGGGGTCCGAGCAGTACTTC,CASSKGSEQYF
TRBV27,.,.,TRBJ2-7,TGTGCCAGCAGTCCCAGAGGGGGGGGAAACTACGAGCAGTACTTC,CASSPRGGGNYEQYF
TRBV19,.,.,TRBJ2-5,TGTGCCAGTAGTACCCCAGGATTAAAAGAGACCCAGTACTTC,CASSTPGLKETQYF
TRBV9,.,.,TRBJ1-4,TGTGCCAGCAGCGTAGGGGGAGGGGCGCATGAAAAACTGTTTTTT,CASSVGGGAHEKLFF
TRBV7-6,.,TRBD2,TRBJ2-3,TGTGCCAGCATGACCGGGACTAGTGGGGCAGATACGCAGTATTTT,CASMTGTSGADTQYF
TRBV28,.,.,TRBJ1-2,TGTGCCAGCAGTTTATTTCCCTCTCTAAACTATGGCTACACCTTC,CASSLFPSLNYGYTF
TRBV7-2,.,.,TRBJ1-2,TGTGCCAGCAGCCCGGCCCTATCTAACTATGGCTACACCTTC,CASSPALSNYGYTF
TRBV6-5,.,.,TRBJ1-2,TGTGCCAGCAGTTACTCCCGGGGAGGGGATGGCTACACCTTC,CASSYSRGGDGYTF
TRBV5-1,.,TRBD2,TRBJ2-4,TGCGCCAGCAGCAGGACTAGCGGGGAAAACATTCAGTACTTC,CASSRTSGENIQYF
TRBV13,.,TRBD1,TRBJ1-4,TGTGCCAGCAGCCTCAGGGGGCATAATGAAAAACTGTTTTTT,CASSLRGHNEKLFF
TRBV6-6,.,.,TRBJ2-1,TGTGCCAGCAGTTTTACAGGGTTTGAGCAGTTCTTC,CASSFTGFEQFF
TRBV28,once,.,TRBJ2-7,TGTGCCAGCAGTCCCGCCGGGACGGGTACAACCGAGCAGTACTTC,CASSPAGTGTTEQYF
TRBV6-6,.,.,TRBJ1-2,TGTGCCAGCAGCCTGGCGAGGGCGGGCTATGGCTACACCTTC,CASSLARAGYGYTF
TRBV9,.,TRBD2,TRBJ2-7,TGTGCCAGCAGCGCCCCCGGGACTAGCGGCGAGCAGTACTTC,CASSAPGTSGEQYF
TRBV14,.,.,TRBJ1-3,TGTGCCAGCAGCCAATTTAAGGGCTACCTTGGAAACACCATATATTTT,CASSQFKGYLGNTIYF
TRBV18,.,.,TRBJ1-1,TGTGCCAGCTCACCGGGACAGAACACTGAAGCTTTCTTT,CASSPGQNTEAFF
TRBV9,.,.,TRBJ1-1,TGTGCCAGCAGCGTAGCCCCTGCAAGCGGCACTGAAGCTTTCTTT,CASSVAPASGTEAFF
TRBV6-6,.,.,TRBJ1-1,TGTGCCAGCAGTTACTCCCCAGGGTATAGTGGTGAAGCTTTCTTT,CASSYSPGYSGEAFF